This T cell receptor (beta chain) is from a study of long-term antiretroviral therapy in people with HIV. At survey level, the immunoSEQ assay was run in its v3.0 version. Assay used: immunoSEQ multiplex PCR; TCRdb lists only in-frame clones, some missing. The sample consists of tens of thousands of clones, 80% of them appearing once. The length of the CDR3 is 15 residues. Germline CDR1 reads LGHNA; CDR2 reads YNFKEQ. Trimming removed 4 bases from V and 1 base from J, with 12 bases in between. Specimen: unsorted PBMCs, collected 0.3 years after starting antiretroviral therapy. The receptor's source is a man aged 35-49 years with HIV. The chain recombines TRBV4-2 with TRBJ2-3; D might be TRBD1 or TRBD2, each matching 7 bases. CDR3 sequence (DNA): TGTGCCAGCAGCCGCCAGGGGGGGGGCACAGATACGCAGTATTTT. It yields the protein CASSRQGGGTDTQYF.